Listed below are T cell receptor beta chains from one sample, sequenced in a study of T cell responses to AZD1222 COVID-19 vaccine. Profiling relied on immunoSEQ multiplex PCR, and the TCRdb table lists in-frame clones only, not all of them. The sample lists roughly 190,000 clones; approximately 92% were seen once. The sample in question was peripheral blood, obtained on day 0 of AZD1222 vaccination. The receptors derive from an adult in good health. The CDR3 runs from the conserved cysteine through the conserved F or W. A D gene is named only where the DNA matches it firmly. Clone size is shown for a subset of rows, as once, few, many or a class of expanded clone.

NA,NA,TRBJ1-1,TRBV6-2/TRBV6-3,CASSYLENTEAFF,TGTGCCAGCAGTTACCTCGAGAACACTGAAGCTTTCTTT
NA,NA,TRBJ1-2,TRBV29-1,CSAGGELYGYTF,TGCAGCGCCGGTGGTGAGCTTTATGGCTACACCTTC
NA,once,TRBJ1-4,TRBV9,CASSADLGGLNEKLFF,TGTGCCAGCAGCGCCGACTTAGGTGGCCTTAATGAAAAACTGTTTTTT
NA,NA,TRBJ1-5,TRBV2,CASSEAPWNSQSNQPQHF,TGTGCCAGCAGTGAAGCCCCCTGGAACAGCCAGAGCAATCAGCCCCAGCATTTT
NA,NA,TRBJ1-2,TRBV4-1,CASSQDGTSNYGYTF,TGCGCCAGCAGCCAGGATGGGACATCTAACTATGGCTACACCTTC
NA,NA,TRBJ1-2,TRBV4-3,CASSQARGQSGGYTF,TGCGCCAGCAGCCAAGCCCGTGGACAGTCGGGCGGCTACACCTTC
NA,many,TRBJ1-2,TRBV6-2/TRBV6-3,CASSYSGQTYGYTF,TGTGCCAGCAGTTACTCGGGACAAACCTATGGCTACACCTTC
TRBD1,NA,TRBJ2-4,TRBV4-2,CASSQGDRELLAKNIQYF,TGTGCCAGCAGCCAAGGGGACAGGGAACTACTAGCCAAAAACATTCAGTACTTC
TRBD1,NA,TRBJ1-2,TRBV20-1,CSAGTDYGYTF,TGCAGTGCTGGGACAGACTATGGCTACACCTTC
TRBD1,NA,TRBJ1-1,TRBV5-7,CASSLAWLSRQGASTEAFF,TGTGCCAGCAGCTTGGCCTGGTTAAGCCGACAGGGGGCGAGCACTGAAGCTTTCTTT
NA,few,TRBJ1-2,TRBV20-1,CSASFRVGYTF,TGCAGTGCTAGTTTTAGGGTTGGCTACACCTTC
NA,NA,TRBJ1-4,TRBV5-4,CASRESVKSNEKLFF,TGTGCCAGCAGAGAATCCGTGAAGTCTAATGAAAAACTGTTTTTT
TRBD1,NA,TRBJ1-4,TRBV15,CATSSRDRGFRGEKLFF,TGTGCCACCAGCAGCCGGGACAGGGGGTTCAGGGGTGAAAAACTGTTTTTT
NA,NA,TRBJ2-7,TRBV6-2/TRBV6-3,CASSQAYEQYF,TGTGCCAGCAGTCAAGCCTACGAGCAGTACTTC
NA,NA,TRBJ1-4,TRBV6-5,CASRLGPTLNEKLFF,TGTGCCAGCAGGCTCGGGCCGACCCTAAATGAAAAACTGTTTTTT
NA,NA,TRBJ2-7,TRBV7-2,CASSPAPHKRSSSYEQYF,TGTGCCAGCAGCCCAGCCCCCCACAAGCGTTCGAGCTCCTACGAGCAGTACTTC
NA,NA,TRBJ1-2,TRBV19,CASSIELFVPYGYTF,TGTGCCAGTAGTATTGAGTTGTTCGTCCCTTATGGCTACACCTTC
NA,NA,TRBJ2-1,TRBV29-1,CSVVGGHEQFF,TGCAGCGTTGTCGGGGGCCATGAGCAGTTCTTC
TRBD1,NA,TRBJ1-3,TRBV7-3,CASSRTGQSGNTIYF,TGTGCCAGCAGCCGGACAGGTCAATCTGGAAACACCATATATTTT
TRBD2,NA,TRBJ2-5,TRBV7-2,CASSLGLAGGETQYF,TGTGCCAGCAGCTTGGGACTAGCGGGGGGGGAGACCCAGTACTTC
NA,NA,TRBJ1-2,TRBV28,CASSLATGYYGYTF,TGTGCCAGCAGTTTAGCTACAGGGTACTATGGCTACACCTTC
TRBD1,NA,TRBJ2-1,TRBV5-1,CASSLAGQIYNEQFF,TGCGCCAGCAGCTTGGCGGGACAGATATACAATGAGCAGTTCTTC
TRBD1,once,TRBJ2-5,TRBV29-1,CSVERTGSGETQYF,TGCAGCGTTGAGAGGACAGGGTCGGGAGAGACCCAGTACTTC
TRBD1,NA,TRBJ1-6,TRBV6-2/TRBV6-3,CASSDRVSPLHF,TGTGCCAGCAGTGACAGGGTGTCACCCCTCCACTTT
NA,NA,TRBJ1-3,TRBV7-9,CASSFEGTGNTIYF,TGTGCCAGCAGCTTCGAGGGAACTGGAAACACCATATATTTT
NA,NA,TRBJ1-2,TRBV6-5,CASSYSAGADGYTF,TGTGCCAGCAGTTACTCGGCAGGGGCAGATGGCTACACCTTC
TRBD1,NA,TRBJ1-3,TRBV18,CASTGQDNLSGNTIYF,TGTGCCAGCACCGGACAGGACAACTTATCTGGAAACACCATATATTTT
NA,NA,TRBJ1-5,TRBV6-6,CASSDYESNQPQHF,TGTGCCAGCAGTGACTATGAAAGCAATCAGCCCCAGCATTTT
NA,few,TRBJ1-1,TRBV28,CASSLGYPTEAFF,TGTGCCAGCAGTCTAGGGTACCCCACTGAAGCTTTCTTT
NA,NA,TRBJ1-2,TRBV28,CASSFGGAGYGYTF,TGTGCCAGCAGTTTCGGGGGGGCAGGGTATGGCTACACCTTC
NA,NA,TRBJ1-4,TRBV2,CASMTTNEKLFF,TGTGCCAGCATGACAACTAATGAAAAACTGTTTTTT
NA,NA,TRBJ2-5,TRBV6-2/TRBV6-3,CASSYPRRTVKETQYF,TGTGCCAGCAGTTACCCCCGCAGGACAGTGAAAGAGACCCAGTACTTC
NA,NA,TRBJ1-5,TRBV9,CASSVASNQPQHF,TGTGCCAGCAGCGTAGCTAGCAATCAGCCCCAGCATTTT
TRBD1,few,TRBJ1-2,TRBV9,CASSGNFYGTANYGYTF,TGTGCCAGCAGCGGAAACTTTTATGGGACAGCTAACTATGGCTACACCTTC
TRBD1,NA,TRBJ2-7,TRBV30,CAWSGANTGGRQYF,TGTGCCTGGAGTGGAGCTAATACAGGGGGGCGGCAGTACTTC
TRBD1,NA,TRBJ1-2,TRBV19,CASSRTGESGYTF,TGTGCCAGTAGTAGGACAGGGGAGAGTGGCTACACCTTC
NA,NA,TRBJ1-3,TRBV6-5,CASSLGTTGTIYF,TGTGCCAGCAGCCTTGGGACAACGGGCACCATATATTTT
NA,NA,TRBJ1-4,TRBV11-2,CASSAAGGSNEKLFF,TGTGCCAGCAGCGCCGCGGGGGGATCTAATGAAAAACTGTTTTTT
NA,few,TRBJ1-2,TRBV11-2,CASSLGRQSYGYTF,TGTGCCAGCAGCTTAGGGCGGCAGAGCTATGGCTACACCTTC
NA,NA,TRBJ1-1,TRBV19,CASSIPGSYAFF,TGTGCCAGTAGTATCCCGGGATCCTATGCTTTCTTT